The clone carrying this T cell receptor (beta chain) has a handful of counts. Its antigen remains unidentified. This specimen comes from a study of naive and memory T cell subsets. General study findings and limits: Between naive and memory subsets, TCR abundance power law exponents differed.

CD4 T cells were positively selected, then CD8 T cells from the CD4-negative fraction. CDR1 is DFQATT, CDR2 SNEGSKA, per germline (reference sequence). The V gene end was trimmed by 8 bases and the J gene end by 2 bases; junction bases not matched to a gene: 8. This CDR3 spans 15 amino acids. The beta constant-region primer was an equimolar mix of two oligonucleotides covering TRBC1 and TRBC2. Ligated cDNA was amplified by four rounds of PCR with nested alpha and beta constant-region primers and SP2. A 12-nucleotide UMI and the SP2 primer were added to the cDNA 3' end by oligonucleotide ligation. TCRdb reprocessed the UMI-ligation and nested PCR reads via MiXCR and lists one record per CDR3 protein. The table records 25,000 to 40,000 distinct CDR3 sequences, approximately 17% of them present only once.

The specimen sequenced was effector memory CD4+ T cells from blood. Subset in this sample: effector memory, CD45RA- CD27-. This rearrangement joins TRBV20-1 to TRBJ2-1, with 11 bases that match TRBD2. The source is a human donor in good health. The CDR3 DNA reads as TGCAGTACTCCCTCACTAGCGGGGGCCTACAATGAGCAGTTCTTC. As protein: CSTPSLAGAYNEQFF.